The clone carrying this T cell receptor beta chain was seen ten or more times. What it recognizes is unknown. This sample was taken from a study of Graves' ophthalmopathy and Graves' hyperthyroidism. Findings and limits, study-wide: Ophthalmopathy progression predictions by the model showed about 72% specificity and approximately 69% sensitivity.

Trimming took 5 bases from V and 4 from J, leaving 11 bases between them. Germline loops: CDR1 SQVTM, CDR2 ANQGSEA. This CDR3 is built from 12 residues. Scientists amplified the TCR beta CDR3 regions from RNA transcripts. The first-round RT-PCR employed HTBI primers together with the Qiagen OneStep RT-PCR kit. A multiplex PCR was then performed as the second round. From the multiplex PCR reads, TCRdb called clonotypes with MiXCR, one entry per CDR3 protein. This sample has 300,000 to 500,000 distinct CDR3 sequences; approximately 15% occur once, and the top ten carry 5.5% to 7%. The V and J genes are TRBV29-1 and TRBJ1-1, with TRBD1 as a possible D gene (5 bases). Sequencing was carried out using peripheral blood. The sequence derives from a young woman with stable Graves' hyperthyroidism. DNA for the CDR3: TGCAGCGTTTTCGACAGAGGCACTGAAGCTTTCTTT. Translated: CSVFDRGTEAFF.